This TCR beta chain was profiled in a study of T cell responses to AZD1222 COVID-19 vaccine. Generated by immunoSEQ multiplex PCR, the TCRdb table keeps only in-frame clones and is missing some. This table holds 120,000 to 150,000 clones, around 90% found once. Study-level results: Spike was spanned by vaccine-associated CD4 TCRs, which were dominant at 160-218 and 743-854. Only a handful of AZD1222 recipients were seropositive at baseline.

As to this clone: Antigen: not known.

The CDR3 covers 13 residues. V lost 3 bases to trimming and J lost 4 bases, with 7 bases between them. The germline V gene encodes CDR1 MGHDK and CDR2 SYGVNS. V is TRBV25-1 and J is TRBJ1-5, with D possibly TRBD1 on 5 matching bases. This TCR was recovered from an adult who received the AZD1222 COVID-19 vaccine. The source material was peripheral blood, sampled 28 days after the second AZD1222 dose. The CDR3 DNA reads TGTGCCAGCAGTGACAGGGAAAATCAGCCCCAGCATTTT. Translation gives CASSDRENQPQHF.